Listed below are T cell receptor beta chains from one sample, sequenced in a study of blood T cell repertoires in COVID-19. Only in-frame clones appear in the TCRdb table, and some are missing; sequencing was by immunoSEQ multiplex PCR. The profile shows 150,000 or so clones, under 90% of them singletons. Input material: peripheral blood. These receptors were obtained from an elderly woman with acute or convalescent COVID-19. CDR3s include the opening cysteine and the closing phenylalanine or tryptophan. Size is omitted from some rows. Given values are once, few, many or a class for expanded clones.

TRBV6-5	.	TRBJ1-4	CASRPTGGPNEKLFF
TRBV2	.	TRBJ2-5	CASKGTGGIQETQYF
TRBV7-6	.	TRBJ2-7	CASSPYGQGNSYEQYF
TRBV5-1	.	TRBJ2-5	CASSLLREETQYF
TRBV5-5	.	TRBJ2-2	CASSFGTGRDTGELFF
TRBV5-1	.	TRBJ1-1	CASSLRTGNTEAFF
TRBV5-6	.	TRBJ1-3	CASSLLQVGNTIYF
TRBV6-5	.	TRBJ2-5	CATYSGGVPKTQYF
TRBV15	.	TRBJ2-5	CATSYGGIGETQYF
TRBV11-2	.	TRBJ2-7	CASSLNGGNEQYF
TRBV6-5	few	TRBJ1-6	CASRAQGSYNSPLHF
TRBV15	.	TRBJ1-1	CATSRGPGQRNTEAFF
TRBV12-3/TRBV12-4	.	TRBJ2-1	CASSLMGHNEQFF
TRBV27	.	TRBJ1-3	CASRGTVSGNTIYF
TRBV5-5	.	TRBJ2-7	CASSWAGARGYEQYF
TRBV2	.	TRBJ2-7	CASSENPPPGGEQYF
TRBV5-1	.	TRBJ1-4	CASSLGHAEGEKLFF
TRBV27	.	TRBJ2-1	CASRQGGNEQFF
TRBV28	few	TRBJ2-1	CASSIPNLLTSGRVSHNEQFF
TRBV5-6	.	TRBJ1-5	CASSLRWTGATQPQHF
TRBV28	.	TRBJ2-5	CASSGSGRGETQYF
TRBV4-2	.	TRBJ1-5	CASSQVKERQPQHF
TRBV6-5	.	TRBJ2-7	CASMRAGGYEQYF
TRBV19	.	TRBJ1-1	CASRLMGADWAEAFF
TRBV27	.	TRBJ2-1	CASSSFGTSGRNEQFF
TRBV15	.	TRBJ2-7	CATRARPSYEQYF
TRBV4-2	.	TRBJ1-3	CASSQDPTGQSGNTIYF